Listed here is a single T cell receptor (beta chain). This specimen belongs to a study of blood T cell repertoires in COVID-19. Study overall: Specimens from acute and convalescent COVID-19 originated in the United States, Italy and Spain.

Sequencing was performed with immunoSEQ multiplex PCR; in TCRdb, only in-frame clones are kept and a portion is missing. The sample has about 310,000 clones, around 86% seen once. The CDR3 extends over 15 amino acids. Looked up from germline, CDR1 is SGHRS and CDR2 is YFSETQ. The V segment lost 4 bases and the J segment 5 bases; nucleotides outside the gene matches: 8. This TCR was recovered from a man over 45 with active or convalescent COVID-19. The chain uses TRBV5-1 and TRBJ1-2; 10 bases map to TRBD1. Material: peripheral blood. This CDR3 is CASSHSPGQGYGYTF. CDR3 DNA sequence: TGCGCCAGCAGCCACAGTCCGGGACAGGGGTATGGCTACACCTTC.